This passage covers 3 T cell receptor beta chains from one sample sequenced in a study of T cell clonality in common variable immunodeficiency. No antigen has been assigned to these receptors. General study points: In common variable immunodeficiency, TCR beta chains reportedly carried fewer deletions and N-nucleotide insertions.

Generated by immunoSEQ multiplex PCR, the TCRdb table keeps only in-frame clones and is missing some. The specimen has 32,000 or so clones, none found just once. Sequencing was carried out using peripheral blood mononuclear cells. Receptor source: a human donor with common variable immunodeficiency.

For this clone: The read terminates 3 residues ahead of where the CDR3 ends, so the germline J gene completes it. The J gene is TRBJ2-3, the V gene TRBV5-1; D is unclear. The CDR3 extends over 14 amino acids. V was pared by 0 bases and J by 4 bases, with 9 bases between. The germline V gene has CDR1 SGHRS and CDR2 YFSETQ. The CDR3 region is CASSLEGEADTQYF. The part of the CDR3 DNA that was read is TGCGCCAGCAGCTTGGAGGGTGAAGCAGATACG.

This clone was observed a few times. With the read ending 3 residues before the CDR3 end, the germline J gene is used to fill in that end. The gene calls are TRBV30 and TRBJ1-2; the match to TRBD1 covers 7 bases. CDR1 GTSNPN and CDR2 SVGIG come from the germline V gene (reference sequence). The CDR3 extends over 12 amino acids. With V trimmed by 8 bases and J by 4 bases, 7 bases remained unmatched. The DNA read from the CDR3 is TGTGCCGGGTACAGGGGTTCCTATGGC. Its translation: CAGYRGSYG. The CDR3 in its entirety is CAGYRGSYGYTF.

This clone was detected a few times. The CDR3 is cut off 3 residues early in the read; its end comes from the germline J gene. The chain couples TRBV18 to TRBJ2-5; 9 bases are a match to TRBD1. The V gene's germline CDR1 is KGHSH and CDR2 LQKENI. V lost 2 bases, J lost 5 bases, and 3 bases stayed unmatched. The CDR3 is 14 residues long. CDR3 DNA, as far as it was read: TGTGCCAGCTCACCAGGGACAGGGACGGAGACC. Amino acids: CASSPGTGTET. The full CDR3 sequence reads CASSPGTGTETQYF.